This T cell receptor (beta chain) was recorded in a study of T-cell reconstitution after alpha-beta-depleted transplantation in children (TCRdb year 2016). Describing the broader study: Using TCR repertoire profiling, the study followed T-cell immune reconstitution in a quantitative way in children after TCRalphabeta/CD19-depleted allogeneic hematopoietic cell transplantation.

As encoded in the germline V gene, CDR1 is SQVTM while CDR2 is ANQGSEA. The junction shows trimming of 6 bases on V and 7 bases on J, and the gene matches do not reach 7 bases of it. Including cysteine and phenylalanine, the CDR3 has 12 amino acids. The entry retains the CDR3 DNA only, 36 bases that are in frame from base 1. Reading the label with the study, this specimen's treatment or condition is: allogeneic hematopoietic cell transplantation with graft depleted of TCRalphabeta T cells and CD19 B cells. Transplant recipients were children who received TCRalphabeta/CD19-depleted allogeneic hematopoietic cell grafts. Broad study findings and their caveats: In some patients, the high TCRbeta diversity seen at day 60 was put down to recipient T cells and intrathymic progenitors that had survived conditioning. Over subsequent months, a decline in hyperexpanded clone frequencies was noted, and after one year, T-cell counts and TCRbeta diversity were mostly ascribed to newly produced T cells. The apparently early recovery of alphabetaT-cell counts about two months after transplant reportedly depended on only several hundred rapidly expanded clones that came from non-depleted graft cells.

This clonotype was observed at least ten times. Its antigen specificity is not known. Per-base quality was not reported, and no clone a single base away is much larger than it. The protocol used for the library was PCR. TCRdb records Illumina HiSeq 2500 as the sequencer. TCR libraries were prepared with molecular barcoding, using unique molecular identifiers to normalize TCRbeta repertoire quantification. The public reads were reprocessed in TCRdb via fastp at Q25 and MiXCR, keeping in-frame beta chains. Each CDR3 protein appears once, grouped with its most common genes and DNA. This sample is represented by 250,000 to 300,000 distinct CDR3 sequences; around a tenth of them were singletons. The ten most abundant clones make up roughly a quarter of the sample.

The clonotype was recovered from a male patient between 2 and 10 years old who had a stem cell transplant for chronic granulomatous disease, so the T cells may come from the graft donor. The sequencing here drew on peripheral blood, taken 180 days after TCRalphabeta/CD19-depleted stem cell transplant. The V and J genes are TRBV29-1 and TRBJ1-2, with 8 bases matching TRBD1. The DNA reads TGCAGCGTCAAACAGGGGGAAAGTGGCTACACCTTC. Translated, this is CSVKQGESGYTF.